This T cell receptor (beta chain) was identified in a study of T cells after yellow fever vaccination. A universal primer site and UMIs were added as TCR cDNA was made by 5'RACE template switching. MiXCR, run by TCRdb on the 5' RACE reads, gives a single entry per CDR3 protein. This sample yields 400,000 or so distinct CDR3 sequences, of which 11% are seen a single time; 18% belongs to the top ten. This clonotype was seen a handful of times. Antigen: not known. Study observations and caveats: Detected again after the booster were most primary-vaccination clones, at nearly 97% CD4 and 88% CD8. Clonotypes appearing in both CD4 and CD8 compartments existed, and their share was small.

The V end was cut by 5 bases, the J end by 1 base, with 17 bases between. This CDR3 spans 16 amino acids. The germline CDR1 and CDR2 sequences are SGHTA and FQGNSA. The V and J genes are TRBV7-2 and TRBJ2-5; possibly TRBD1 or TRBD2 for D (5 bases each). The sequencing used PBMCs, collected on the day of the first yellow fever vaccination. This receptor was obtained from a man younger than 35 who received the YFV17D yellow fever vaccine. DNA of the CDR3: TGTGCCAGCAGCCCCTTCCCCCCGAGGGGCCAAGAGACCCAGTACTTC. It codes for CASSPFPPRGQETQYF.